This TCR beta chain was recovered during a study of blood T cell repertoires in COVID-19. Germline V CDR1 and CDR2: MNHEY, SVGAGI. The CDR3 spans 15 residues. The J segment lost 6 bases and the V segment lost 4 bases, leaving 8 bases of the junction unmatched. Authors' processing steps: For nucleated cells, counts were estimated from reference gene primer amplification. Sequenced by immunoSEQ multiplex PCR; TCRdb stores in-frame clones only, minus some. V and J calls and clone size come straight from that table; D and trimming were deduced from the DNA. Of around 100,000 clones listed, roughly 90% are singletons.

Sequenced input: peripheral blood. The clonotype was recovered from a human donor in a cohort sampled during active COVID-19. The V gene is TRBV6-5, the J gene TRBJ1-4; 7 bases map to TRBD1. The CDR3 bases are TGTGCCAGCAGTTCCTGGACAGGCGGCGATGAAAAACTGTTTTTT. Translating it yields CASSSWTGGDEKLFF.